This TCR beta chain was identified during a study of Tregs in tolerant kidney transplant recipients. Sequenced by immunoSEQ multiplex PCR; TCRdb stores in-frame clones only, minus some. The sample lists some 21,000 clones, 81% seen once, with roughly 25% in the top ten. In the case of this clone: Its antigen is not identified.

Looked up from germline, CDR1 is SQVTM and CDR2 is ANQGSEA. Trimming stripped 7 bases from V and 4 bases from J, with 16 bases between. The CDR3 loop spans 13 amino acids. Findings and caveats of the study: Tregs expanded with activated donor B cells seemed most donor-specific. Nucleotide sequences could not be compared across some patients' samples due to primer changes. In tolerant patients, donor-specific Tregs outgrew total Tregs, suggesting antigen-driven expansion.

The nonmyeloablative bone marrow transplants came from related graft donors, with transient mixed chimerism. Thawed PBMCs were FACS-sorted into unstimulated CD4+CD25+CD127- regulatory T cells, CD4+CD25- non-regulatory cells, CD4 and CD8 cells. The TCR comes from a human patient who received a combined kidney and bone marrow transplant. Some T cells may trace back to the graft donor. The material sequenced was CD8+ T cells from blood (PBMCs), taken 6 months after the transplant. This chain joins TRBV29-1 and TRBJ1-2; maybe TRBD1 (5 bases). As DNA, the CDR3 is TGCAGCGCTCTCGCTCTTCAGGGCTATGGCTACACCTTC. Its translation is CSALALQGYGYTF.